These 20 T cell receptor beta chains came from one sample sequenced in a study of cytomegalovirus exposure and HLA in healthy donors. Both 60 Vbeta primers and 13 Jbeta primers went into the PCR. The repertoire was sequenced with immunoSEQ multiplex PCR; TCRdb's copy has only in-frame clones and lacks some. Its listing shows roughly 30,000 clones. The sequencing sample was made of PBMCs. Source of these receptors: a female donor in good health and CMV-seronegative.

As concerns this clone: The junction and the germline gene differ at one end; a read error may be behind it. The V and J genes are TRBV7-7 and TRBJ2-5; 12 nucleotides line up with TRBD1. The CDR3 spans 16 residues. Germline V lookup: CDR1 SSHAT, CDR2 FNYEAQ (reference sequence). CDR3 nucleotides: TGTGCTAGCAGCTTAGGGGGACAGGGGGCATTTGAGACCCAGTACTTC. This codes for CASSLGGQGAFETQYF.

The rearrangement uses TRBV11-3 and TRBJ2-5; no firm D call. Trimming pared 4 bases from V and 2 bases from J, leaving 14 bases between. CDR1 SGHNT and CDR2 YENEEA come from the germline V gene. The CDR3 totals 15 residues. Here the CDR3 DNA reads TGTGCCAGCAGCTCGTCGACTGCCCCTCAAGAGACCCAGTACTTC. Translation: CASSSSTAPQETQYF.

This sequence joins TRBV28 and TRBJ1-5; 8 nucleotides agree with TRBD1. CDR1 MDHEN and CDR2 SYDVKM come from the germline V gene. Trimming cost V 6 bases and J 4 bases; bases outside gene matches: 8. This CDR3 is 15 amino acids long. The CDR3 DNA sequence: TGTGCCAGCAGACCGGGACAGGAGCGGAATCAGCCCCAGCATTTT. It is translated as CASRPGQERNQPQHF.

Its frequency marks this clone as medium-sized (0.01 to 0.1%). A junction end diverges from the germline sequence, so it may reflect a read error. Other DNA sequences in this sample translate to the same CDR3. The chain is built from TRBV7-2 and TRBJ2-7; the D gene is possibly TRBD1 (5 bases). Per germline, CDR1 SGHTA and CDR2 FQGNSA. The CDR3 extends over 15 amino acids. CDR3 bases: TGCGCCAGCAGCTTATGGGGCAGGGTCTCCTACGAGCAGTACTTC. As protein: CASSLWGRVSYEQYF.

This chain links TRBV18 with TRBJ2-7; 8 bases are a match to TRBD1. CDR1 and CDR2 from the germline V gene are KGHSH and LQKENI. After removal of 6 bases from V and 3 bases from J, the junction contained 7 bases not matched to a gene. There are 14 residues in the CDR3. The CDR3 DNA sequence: TGTGCCAGCTCGGAGGGACAGGCTGACTACGAGCAGTACTTC. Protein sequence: CASSEGQADYEQYF. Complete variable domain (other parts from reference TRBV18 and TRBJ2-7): NAGVMQNPRHLVRRRGQEARLRCSPMKGHSHVYWYRQLPEEGLKFMVYLQKENIIDESGMPKERFSAEFPKEGPSILRIQQVVRGDSAAYFCASSEGQADYEQYFGPGTRLTVT.

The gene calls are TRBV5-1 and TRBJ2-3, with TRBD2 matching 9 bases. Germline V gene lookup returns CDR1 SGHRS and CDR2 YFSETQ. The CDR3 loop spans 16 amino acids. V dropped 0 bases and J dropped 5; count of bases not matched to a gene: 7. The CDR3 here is CASSLVGSGGVDTQYF. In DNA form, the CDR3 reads TGCGCCAGCAGCTTGGTTGGTAGCGGGGGTGTAGATACGCAGTATTTT.

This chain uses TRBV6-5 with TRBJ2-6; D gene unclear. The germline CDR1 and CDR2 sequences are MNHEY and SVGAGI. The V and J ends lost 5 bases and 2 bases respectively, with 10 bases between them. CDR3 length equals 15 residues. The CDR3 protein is CASSPRGTGANVLTF. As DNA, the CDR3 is TGTGCCAGCAGTCCACGAGGTACTGGGGCCAACGTCCTGACTTTC.

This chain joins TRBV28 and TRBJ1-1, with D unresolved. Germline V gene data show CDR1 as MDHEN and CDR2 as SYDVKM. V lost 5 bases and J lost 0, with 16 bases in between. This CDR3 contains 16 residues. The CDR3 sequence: CASSINQAYMNTEAFF. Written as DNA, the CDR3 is TGTGCCAGCAGTATAAATCAGGCCTATATGAACACTGAAGCTTTCTTT.

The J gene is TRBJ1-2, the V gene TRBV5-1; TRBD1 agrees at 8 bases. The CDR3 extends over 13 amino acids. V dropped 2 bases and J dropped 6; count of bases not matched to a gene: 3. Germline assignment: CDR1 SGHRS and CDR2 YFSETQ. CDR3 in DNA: TGCGCCAGCAGCTTTCACAGGGGGGATGGCTACACCTTC. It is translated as CASSFHRGDGYTF.

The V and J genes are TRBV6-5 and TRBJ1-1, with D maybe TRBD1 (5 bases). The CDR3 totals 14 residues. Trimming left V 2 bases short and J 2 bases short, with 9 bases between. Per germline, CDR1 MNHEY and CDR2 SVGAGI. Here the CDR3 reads CASSYGGGNTEAFF. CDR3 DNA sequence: TGTGCCAGCAGTTACGGCGGGGGAAACACTGAAGCTTTCTTT.

The CDR3 coding sequence is TGCGCCAGCAGCTTGACCGCCGGGGTTCCTCGAGAGACCCAGTACTTC. Encoded protein: CASSLTAGVPRETQYF. The chain employs TRBV5-1 and TRBJ2-5, with D possibly being TRBD2 (5 bases). Trimming stripped 1 base from V and 4 bases from J, with 17 bases between. The CDR3 extends over 16 amino acids. CDR1 and CDR2 from the germline V gene are SGHRS and YFSETQ.

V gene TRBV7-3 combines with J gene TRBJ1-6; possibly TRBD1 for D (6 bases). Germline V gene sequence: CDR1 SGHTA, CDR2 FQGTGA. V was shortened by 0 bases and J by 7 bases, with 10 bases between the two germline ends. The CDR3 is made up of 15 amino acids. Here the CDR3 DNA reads TGTGCCAGCAGCTTAACGAGGCAGGGGAATTCACCCCTCCACTTT. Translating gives CASSLTRQGNSPLHF.

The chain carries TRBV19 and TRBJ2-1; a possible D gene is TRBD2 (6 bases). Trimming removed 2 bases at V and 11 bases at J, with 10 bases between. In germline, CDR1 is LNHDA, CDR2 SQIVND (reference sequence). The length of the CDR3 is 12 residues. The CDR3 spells CASSIRGTQQFF. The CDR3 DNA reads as TGTGCCAGTAGTATACGCGGGACTCAGCAGTTCTTC.

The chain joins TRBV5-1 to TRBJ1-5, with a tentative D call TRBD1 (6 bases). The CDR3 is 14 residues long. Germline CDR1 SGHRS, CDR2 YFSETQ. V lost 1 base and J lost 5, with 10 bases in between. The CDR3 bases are TGCGCCAGCAGCTTGACAGGGTTGGATCAGCCCCAGCATTTT. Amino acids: CASSLTGLDQPQHF.

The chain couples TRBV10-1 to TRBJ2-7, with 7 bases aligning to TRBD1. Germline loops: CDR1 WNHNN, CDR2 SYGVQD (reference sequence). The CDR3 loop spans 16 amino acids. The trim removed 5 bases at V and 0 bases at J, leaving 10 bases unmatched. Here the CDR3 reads CASSPLTGRGSYEQYF. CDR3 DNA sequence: TGCGCCAGCAGTCCTTTGACAGGGCGAGGCTCCTACGAGCAGTACTTC.

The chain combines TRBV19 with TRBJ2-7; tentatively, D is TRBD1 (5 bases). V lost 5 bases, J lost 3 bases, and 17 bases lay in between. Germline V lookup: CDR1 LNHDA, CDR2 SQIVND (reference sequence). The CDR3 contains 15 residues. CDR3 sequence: CASSAGPRRGYEQYF. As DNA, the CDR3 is TGTGCCAGTAGTGCAGGACCCCGAAGGGGCTACGAGCAGTACTTC.

CDR3 in DNA: TGTGCCAGCACCCACAATGGGGTGGGGCGCTATGGCTACACCTTC. Protein product: CASTHNGVGRYGYTF. This sequence joins TRBV27 and TRBJ1-2, with D tentatively TRBD1 (5 bases). The V gene lost 7 bases and the J gene lost 4 bases, with 19 bases spanning the gap. Germline CDR1 reads MNHEY; CDR2 reads SMNVEV (reference sequence). The CDR3 is 15 residues long.

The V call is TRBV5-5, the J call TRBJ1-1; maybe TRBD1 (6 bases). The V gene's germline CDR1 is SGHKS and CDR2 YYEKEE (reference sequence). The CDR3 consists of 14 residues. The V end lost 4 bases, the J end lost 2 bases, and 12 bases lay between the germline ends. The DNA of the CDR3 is TGTGCCAGCAGCCAATGGACAGATAACACTGAAGCTTTCTTT. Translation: CASSQWTDNTEAFF.

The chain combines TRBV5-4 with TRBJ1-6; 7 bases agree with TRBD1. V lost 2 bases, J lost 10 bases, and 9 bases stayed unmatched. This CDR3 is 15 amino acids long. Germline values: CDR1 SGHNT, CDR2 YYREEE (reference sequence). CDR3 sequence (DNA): TGTGCCAGCAGCTTTCGACAGGGTGGTGGATCACCCCTCCACTTT. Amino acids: CASSFRQGGGSPLHF.

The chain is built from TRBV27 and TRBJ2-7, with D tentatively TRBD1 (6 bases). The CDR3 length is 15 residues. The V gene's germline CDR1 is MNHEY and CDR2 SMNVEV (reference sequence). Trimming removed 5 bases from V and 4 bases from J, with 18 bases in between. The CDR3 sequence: CASSNRELVGYEQYF. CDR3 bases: TGTGCCAGCAGTAACAGGGAGTTAGTGGGGTACGAGCAGTACTTC.